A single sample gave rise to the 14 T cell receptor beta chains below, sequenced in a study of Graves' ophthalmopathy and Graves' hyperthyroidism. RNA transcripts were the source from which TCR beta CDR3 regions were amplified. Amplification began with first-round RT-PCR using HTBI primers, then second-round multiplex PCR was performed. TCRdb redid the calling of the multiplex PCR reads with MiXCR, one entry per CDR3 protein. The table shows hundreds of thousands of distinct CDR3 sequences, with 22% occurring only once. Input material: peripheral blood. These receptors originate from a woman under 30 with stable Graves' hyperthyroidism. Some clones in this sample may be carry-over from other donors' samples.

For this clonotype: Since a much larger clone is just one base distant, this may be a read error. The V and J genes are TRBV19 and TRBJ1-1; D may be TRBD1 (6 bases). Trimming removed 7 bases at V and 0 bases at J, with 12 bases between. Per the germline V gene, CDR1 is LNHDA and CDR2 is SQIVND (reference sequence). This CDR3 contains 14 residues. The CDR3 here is CASTEGQLNTEAFF. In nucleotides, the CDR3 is TGTGCCAGTACCGAGGGACAACTGAACACTGAAGCTTTCTTT.

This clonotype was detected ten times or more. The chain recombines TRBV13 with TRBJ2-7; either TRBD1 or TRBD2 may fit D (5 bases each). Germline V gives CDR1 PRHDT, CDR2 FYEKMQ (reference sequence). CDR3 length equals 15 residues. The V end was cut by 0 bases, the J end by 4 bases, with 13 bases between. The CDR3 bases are TGTGCCAGCAGCTTAGGCCGTAGGGGCGGGTACGAGCAGTACTTC. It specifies CASSLGRRGGYEQYF.

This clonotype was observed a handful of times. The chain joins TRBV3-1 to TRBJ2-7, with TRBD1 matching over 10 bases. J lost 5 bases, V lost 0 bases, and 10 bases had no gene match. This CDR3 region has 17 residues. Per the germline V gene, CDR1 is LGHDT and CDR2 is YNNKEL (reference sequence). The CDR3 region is CASSQDWGDRGVDEQYF. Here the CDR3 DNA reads TGTGCCAGCAGCCAAGATTGGGGGGACAGGGGTGTCGACGAGCAGTACTTC.

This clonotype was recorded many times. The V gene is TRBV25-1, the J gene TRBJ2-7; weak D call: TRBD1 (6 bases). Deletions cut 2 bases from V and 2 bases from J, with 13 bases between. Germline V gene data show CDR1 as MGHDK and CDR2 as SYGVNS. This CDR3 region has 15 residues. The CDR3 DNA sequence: TGTGCCAGCAGTGAAGTCAACAGGGCCGCCTACGAGCAGTACTTC. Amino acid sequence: CASSEVNRAAYEQYF.

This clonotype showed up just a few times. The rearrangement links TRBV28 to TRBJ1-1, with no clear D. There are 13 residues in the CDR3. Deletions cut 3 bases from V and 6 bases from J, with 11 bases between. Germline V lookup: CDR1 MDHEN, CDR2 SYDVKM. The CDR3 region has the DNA TGTGCCAGCAGTTTGCCGCAGGCTTCTGAAGCTTTCTTT. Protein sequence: CASSLPQASEAFF.

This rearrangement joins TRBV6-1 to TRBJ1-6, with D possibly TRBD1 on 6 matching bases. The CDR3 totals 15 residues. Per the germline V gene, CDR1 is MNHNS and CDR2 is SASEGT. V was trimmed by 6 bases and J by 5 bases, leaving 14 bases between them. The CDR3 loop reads CASRSQGHDNSPLHF. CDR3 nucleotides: TGTGCCAGCAGGAGTCAGGGGCATGATAATTCACCCCTCCACTTT.

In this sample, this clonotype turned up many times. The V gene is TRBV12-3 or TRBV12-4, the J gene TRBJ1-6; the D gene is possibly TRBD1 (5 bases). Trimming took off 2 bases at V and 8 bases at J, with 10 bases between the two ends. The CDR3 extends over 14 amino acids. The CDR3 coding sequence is TGTGCCAGCAGTTTACAGGGTATCTATTCACCCCTCCACTTT. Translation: CASSLQGIYSPLHF.

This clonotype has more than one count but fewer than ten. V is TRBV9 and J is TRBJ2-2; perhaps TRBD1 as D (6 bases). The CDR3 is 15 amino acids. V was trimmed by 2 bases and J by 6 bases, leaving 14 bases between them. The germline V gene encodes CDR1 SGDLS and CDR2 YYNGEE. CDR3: CASSVRAGDPGELFF. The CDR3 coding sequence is TGTGCCAGCAGCGTGAGGGCAGGGGATCCCGGGGAGCTGTTTTTT.

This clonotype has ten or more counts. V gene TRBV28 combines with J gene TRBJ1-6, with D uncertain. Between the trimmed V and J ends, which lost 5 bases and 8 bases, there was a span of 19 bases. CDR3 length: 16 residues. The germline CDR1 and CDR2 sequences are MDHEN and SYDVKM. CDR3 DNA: TGTGCCAGCAGTCCAATCACGGGAGGGAGGGATTCACCCCTCCACTTT. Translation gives CASSPITGGRDSPLHF.

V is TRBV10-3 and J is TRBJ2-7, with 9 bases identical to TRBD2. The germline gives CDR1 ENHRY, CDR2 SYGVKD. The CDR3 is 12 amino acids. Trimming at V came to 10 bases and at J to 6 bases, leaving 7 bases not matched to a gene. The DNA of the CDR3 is TGTGCCACCGGGACTAGCTTAGGCGAGCAGTACTTC. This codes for CATGTSLGEQYF.

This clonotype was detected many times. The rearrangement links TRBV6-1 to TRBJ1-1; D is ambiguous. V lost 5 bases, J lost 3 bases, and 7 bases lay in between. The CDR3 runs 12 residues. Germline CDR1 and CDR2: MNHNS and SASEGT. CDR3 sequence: CASSTEYTEAFF. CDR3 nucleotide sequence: TGTGCCAGCAGTACAGAATACACTGAAGCTTTCTTT.

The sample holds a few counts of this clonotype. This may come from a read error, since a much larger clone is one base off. The CDR3 is CASSGTVDNSHLHF. CDR3 bases: TGTGCCAGCAGCGGGACAGTTGATAATTCACACCTCCACTTT. This chain uses TRBV7-9 with TRBJ1-6, with 7 bases fitting TRBD1. CDR1 and CDR2 (germline): SEHNR, FQNEAQ (reference sequence). The CDR3 is made up of 14 amino acids.

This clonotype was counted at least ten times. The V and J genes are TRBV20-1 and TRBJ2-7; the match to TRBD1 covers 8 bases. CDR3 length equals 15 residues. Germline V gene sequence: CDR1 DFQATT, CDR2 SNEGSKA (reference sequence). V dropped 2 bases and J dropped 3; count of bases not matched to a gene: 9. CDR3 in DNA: TGCAGTGCTAGACCCCTGGACAGGGCCTACTACGAGCAGTACTTC. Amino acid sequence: CSARPLDRAYYEQYF.

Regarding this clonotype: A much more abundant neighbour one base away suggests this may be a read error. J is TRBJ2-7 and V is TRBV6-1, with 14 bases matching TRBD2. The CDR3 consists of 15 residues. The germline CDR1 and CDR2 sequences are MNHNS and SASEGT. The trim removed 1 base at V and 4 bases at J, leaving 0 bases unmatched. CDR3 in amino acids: CASSEGTSGRYEQYF. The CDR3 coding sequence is TGTGCCAGCAGTGAAGGGACTAGCGGGAGGTACGAGCAGTACTTC.